The 26 T cell receptor beta chains in this list originate from one sample, sequenced in a study of cytomegalovirus exposure and HLA in healthy donors. The PCR contained 60 Vbeta and 13 Jbeta primers. TCRdb's table, derived via immunoSEQ multiplex PCR, lists solely in-frame clones and lacks some. The sample consists of 150,000 or so clones, about 80% of them appearing once. Sequenced: PBMCs. The receptors were gathered from a man aged 35 to 55 in good health and CMV-seropositive.

V gene TRBV6-6 combines with J gene TRBJ2-7; 7 nucleotides agree with TRBD1. With V trimmed by 2 bases and J by 5 bases, 9 bases remained unmatched. From germline, CDR1 is MNHNY and CDR2 SVGAGI (reference sequence). The CDR3 covers 15 residues. CDR3 DNA: TGTGCCAGCAGTTACAGGGTGACAGGGAATGACGAGCAGTACTTC. It codes for CASSYRVTGNDEQYF.

The rearrangement joins TRBV9 to TRBJ1-3, with TRBD1 identical over 7 bases. Germline V gives CDR1 SGDLS, CDR2 YYNGEE. V lost 0 bases to trimming and J lost 4 bases; unmatched junction nucleotides: 7. CDR3 length equals 16 residues. Here the CDR3 DNA reads TGTGCCAGCAGCGTAGCTTGGGCAGGGGGGGGAAACACCATATATTTT. Protein sequence: CASSVAWAGGGNTIYF.

In this sample, this clone turned up a few times. The chain recombines TRBV6-5 with TRBJ1-2; D perhaps matches TRBD1 (6 bases). The V gene's germline CDR1 is MNHEY and CDR2 SVGAGI. Trimming removed 2 bases at V and 4 bases at J, with 17 bases between. This CDR3 is 16 amino acids long. The CDR3 loop reads CASSYGGGGAGYGYTF. CDR3 in DNA: TGTGCCAGCAGTTACGGAGGGGGGGGCGCCGGCTATGGCTACACCTTC.

The V and J genes are TRBV6-5 and TRBJ2-7; TRBD1 is a possible D gene (6 bases). From germline, CDR1 is MNHEY and CDR2 SVGAGI. This CDR3 comprises 14 residues. Trimming removed 5 bases from V and 12 bases from J, with 23 bases in between. In DNA form, the CDR3 reads TGTGCCAGCAGTATGGGGGCCGGGTCGGCAGGGGTGTACTTC. As protein: CASSMGAGSAGVYF.

The gene calls are TRBV19 and TRBJ1-1, with D unresolved. The ends were cut back, 1 base at V and 0 bases at J, with 9 bases in the middle. The CDR3 has 15 residues. Per the germline V gene, CDR1 is LNHDA and CDR2 is SQIVND (reference sequence). The CDR3 loop reads CASSIGRSLNTEAFF. The CDR3 nucleotides read TGTGCCAGTAGTATAGGTCGGAGCTTGAACACTGAAGCTTTCTTT.

The J gene is TRBJ2-3, the V gene TRBV28, with D uncertain. The ends were cut back, 2 bases at V and 4 bases at J, with 10 bases in the middle. Germline lookup yields CDR1 MDHEN and CDR2 SYDVKM. The CDR3 has 14 amino acids. The CDR3 is CASSLPYLPDTQYF. The CDR3 coding sequence is TGTGCCAGCAGTTTACCTTACCTACCAGATACGCAGTATTTT.

V is TRBV19 and J is TRBJ1-3, with TRBD1 matching over 11 bases. V dropped 6 bases and J dropped 0; count of bases not matched to a gene: 13. CDR1 is LNHDA, CDR2 SQIVND, per germline (reference sequence). This CDR3 is built from 19 residues. CDR3 residues: CASRPMGTGGTSSGNTIYF. For the CDR3, the DNA is TGTGCCAGTAGGCCAATGGGGACAGGGGGAACTAGCTCTGGAAACACCATATATTTT. The full variable domain, in which reference TRBV19 and TRBJ1-3 provide the parts outside the CDR3, is DGGITQSPKYLFRKEGQNVTLSCEQNLNHDAMYWYRQDPGQGLRLIYYSQIVNDFQKGDIAEGYSVSREKKESFPLTVTSAQKNPTAFYLCASRPMGTGGTSSGNTIYFGEGSWLTVV.

This clone has just a few counts. The chain joins TRBV5-4 to TRBJ1-6; maybe TRBD1 (6 bases). The CDR3 runs 17 residues. The germline V and J ends were trimmed by 3 bases and 0 bases, with 13 bases remaining between them. Germline V CDR1 and CDR2: SGHNT, YYREEE (reference sequence). The CDR3 loop is CASSWGGQSSYNSPLHF. CDR3 DNA sequence: TGTGCCAGCAGCTGGGGGGGCCAGAGCTCCTATAATTCACCCCTCCACTTT.

This chain joins TRBV28 and TRBJ2-7; 8 nucleotides line up with TRBD1. Germline trimming cut 5 bases from V and 6 bases from J; bases unmatched to any gene: 15. CDR3 length equals 16 residues. Per germline, CDR1 MDHEN and CDR2 SYDVKM. CDR3 in amino acids: CASSPPDRVGKGEQYF. DNA of the CDR3: TGTGCCAGCAGTCCCCCGGACAGGGTGGGGAAAGGCGAGCAGTACTTC.

V usage is TRBV12-5 and J usage is TRBJ1-4; D is possibly TRBD1 (6 bases). The CDR3 is 18 residues long. Germline-derived CDR1 and CDR2 are LGHNT and FRNRAP. V was shortened by 5 bases and J by 0 bases, with 19 bases between the two germline ends. CDR3 amino acids: CASGLNRAETTTNEKLFF. The CDR3 DNA reads as TGTGCTAGTGGTCTCAACAGGGCGGAGACGACAACTAATGAAAAACTGTTTTTT.

The chain employs TRBV2 and TRBJ2-3, with D possibly TRBD2 on 6 matching bases. CDR1 and CDR2 from the germline V gene are SNHLY and FYNNEI. The length of the CDR3 is 14 residues. The V end was cut by 6 bases, the J end by 2 bases, with 12 bases between. In DNA, the CDR3 is TGTGCCAGCAGCGGGACTCGAAACACAGATACGCAGTATTTT. It specifies CASSGTRNTDTQYF.

The V gene is TRBV5-1, the J gene TRBJ1-1, with TRBD1 matching over 7 bases. V gave up 4 bases and J gave up 0 bases; unmatched junction bases: 3. The V gene's germline CDR1 is SGHRS and CDR2 YFSETQ. The CDR3 is 14 residues long. CDR3 loop: CASSPGGLNTEAFF. Here the CDR3 DNA reads TGCGCCAGCAGCCCAGGGGGGCTGAACACTGAAGCTTTCTTT.

This clone was picked up one time. V and J are TRBV29-1 and TRBJ1-2; D not resolved. This CDR3 is 11 amino acids long. Germline assignment: CDR1 SQVTM and CDR2 ANQGSEA. V dropped 4 bases and J dropped 3 bases, with 6 bases sitting between them. The CDR3 DNA is TGCAGCGTTGTCCGAGACTATGGCTACACCTTC. Its translation is CSVVRDYGYTF.

The V gene is TRBV11-2, the J gene TRBJ2-1, with TRBD2 as a possible D gene (5 bases). The V gene's germline CDR1 is SGHAT and CDR2 FQNNGV. V lost 4 bases, J lost 2 bases, and 12 bases lay in between. This CDR3 region has 15 residues. The CDR3, as DNA: TGTGCCAGCAGCTCAGACTCGCGGGCCTACAATGAGCAGTTCTTC. Amino acid sequence: CASSSDSRAYNEQFF. Based on the CDR3 plus reference TRBV11-2 and TRBJ2-1, the full variable domain is EAGVAQSPRYKIIEKRQSVAFWCNPISGHATLYWYQQILGQGPKLLIQFQNNGVVDDSQLPKDRFSAERLKGVDSTLKIQPAKLEDSAVYLCASSSDSRAYNEQFFGPGTRLTVL.

The CDR3 coding sequence is TGTGCTAGTGCCCTTCCTCATGGGCTAGCGGGAGGTTACAATGAGCAGTTCTTC. Translated: CASALPHGLAGGYNEQFF. V and J are TRBV12-5 and TRBJ2-1; 11 bases map to TRBD2. The V gene's germline CDR1 is LGHNT and CDR2 FRNRAP. This CDR3 has 18 amino acids. The V and J ends lost 7 bases and 4 bases, in that order; junction bases with no gene match: 15.

J is TRBJ2-1 and V is TRBV4-1; TRBD2 matches at 13 bases. V lost 4 bases to trimming and J lost 9 bases; unmatched junction nucleotides: 6. Germline lookup yields CDR1 MGHRA and CDR2 YSYEKL. CDR3 length: 15 amino acids. The CDR3 protein is CASSLGLAGRGEQFF. Here the CDR3 DNA reads TGCGCCAGCAGCCTGGGACTAGCGGGAAGGGGTGAGCAGTTCTTC.

The chain couples TRBV5-8 to TRBJ2-7, with D perhaps matching TRBD1 (6 bases). The CDR3 contains 13 residues. Germline CDR1 and CDR2: SGHTS and YDEGEE. Deletions cut 2 bases from V and 5 bases from J, with 11 bases between. CDR3 bases: TGTGCCAGCAGCTTCAGGGGCTTGGACGAGCAGTACTTC. Translation gives CASSFRGLDEQYF.

CDR3 in amino acids: CASSEWGQGAEKLFF. In DNA, the CDR3 is TGTGCCAGCAGTGAATGGGGACAGGGGGCTGAAAAACTGTTTTTT. The rearrangement joins TRBV2 to TRBJ1-4; 12 nucleotides align to TRBD1. The CDR3 sequence is 15 residues long. The V gene end was trimmed by 2 bases and the J gene end by 7 bases; junction bases not matched to a gene: 2. Germline loops: CDR1 SNHLY, CDR2 FYNNEI.

Only a few counts were recorded for this clone. This rearrangement joins TRBV18 to TRBJ1-1, with 9 bases fitting TRBD1. The V and J ends lost 2 bases and 7 bases, in that order; junction bases with no gene match: 8. The CDR3 sequence is 15 residues long. Germline V gene data show CDR1 as KGHSH and CDR2 as LQKENI. The CDR3 loop is CASSPVGQGSGEAFF. CDR3 DNA sequence: TGTGCCAGCTCACCAGTGGGACAGGGAAGTGGTGAAGCTTTCTTT.

V is TRBV11-2 and J is TRBJ2-7, with a tentative D call TRBD1 (9 bases). CDR1 SGHAT and CDR2 FQNNGV come from the germline V gene. This CDR3 has 19 residues. The germline V and J ends were trimmed by 0 bases and 4 bases, with 25 bases remaining between them. The DNA for the CDR3 is TGTGCCAGCAGCTTAGAATTTGTAGCGGGACAGGGACCTCGATACGAGCAGTACTTC. This codes for CASSLEFVAGQGPRYEQYF.

The rearrangement joins TRBV18 to TRBJ2-5; unclear D gene. V was trimmed by 6 bases and J by 3 bases, leaving 20 bases between them. Germline CDR1 is KGHSH and CDR2 is LQKENI. CDR3 size: 16 residues. The CDR3, as DNA: TGTGCCAGCTCGGTCACCGGTCAAAACCCCAAAGAGACCCAGTACTTC. This codes for CASSVTGQNPKETQYF.

The rearrangement links TRBV14 to TRBJ1-6; D is possibly TRBD1 (6 bases). CDR1 SGHDN and CDR2 FVKESK come from the germline V gene. This CDR3 spans 14 amino acids. V lost 3 bases, J lost 14 bases, and 17 bases lay in between. CDR3 residues: CASSQAGAPRSLHF. The CDR3 bases are TGTGCCAGCAGCCAGGCGGGGGCTCCGAGGTCCCTCCACTTT.

V usage is TRBV10-2 and J usage is TRBJ2-7; D perhaps matches TRBD1 (6 bases). Germline V gene data show CDR1 as WSHSY and CDR2 as SAAADI. Between the trimmed V and J ends, which lost 10 bases and 3 bases, there was a span of 16 bases. The CDR3 covers 13 residues. CDR3 DNA sequence: TGCGCCACCAATCCGGACAGATACTACGAGCAGTACTTC. This translates into CATNPDRYYEQYF.

V usage is TRBV5-4 and J usage is TRBJ1-5, with D possibly being TRBD1 (5 bases). The V gene lost 7 bases and the J gene lost 5 bases, with 13 bases spanning the gap. CDR1 is SGHNT and CDR2 is YYREEE in the germline V gene (reference sequence). This CDR3 has 13 amino acids. Here the CDR3 DNA reads TGTGCCAGCGATTCAGGGTCTGATCAGCCCCAGCATTTT. Protein product: CASDSGSDQPQHF.

The CDR3 DNA is TGTGCCAGCAGTTTATCTCTAGCGGGGAGGGGGGCCAACGTCCTGACTTTC. Protein sequence: CASSLSLAGRGANVLTF. The chain employs TRBV27 and TRBJ2-6, with 9 bases that match TRBD2. V lost 0 bases, J lost 4 bases, and 4 bases stayed unmatched. Germline V gene lookup returns CDR1 MNHEY and CDR2 SMNVEV (reference sequence). The length of the CDR3 is 17 residues. Full variable domain (outside the CDR3, taken from reference TRBV27 and TRBJ2-6): EAQVTQNPRYLITVTGKKLTVTCSQNMNHEYMSWYRQDPGLGLRQIYYSMNVEVTDKGDVPEGYKVSRKEKRNFPLILESPSPNQTSLYFCASSLSLAGRGANVLTFGAGSRLTVL.

Details on this clone: The junction and the germline gene differ at one end; a read error may be behind it. The chain joins TRBV15 to TRBJ2-6, with no clear D. The CDR3 runs to 14 residues. CDR1 LNHNV and CDR2 YYDKDF come from the germline V gene (reference sequence). The CDR3 reads CATSRRSEANVLTF. The CDR3 coding sequence is TGTGCCACCAGCAGGAGGTCTGAGGCCAACGTCCTGACTTTC.